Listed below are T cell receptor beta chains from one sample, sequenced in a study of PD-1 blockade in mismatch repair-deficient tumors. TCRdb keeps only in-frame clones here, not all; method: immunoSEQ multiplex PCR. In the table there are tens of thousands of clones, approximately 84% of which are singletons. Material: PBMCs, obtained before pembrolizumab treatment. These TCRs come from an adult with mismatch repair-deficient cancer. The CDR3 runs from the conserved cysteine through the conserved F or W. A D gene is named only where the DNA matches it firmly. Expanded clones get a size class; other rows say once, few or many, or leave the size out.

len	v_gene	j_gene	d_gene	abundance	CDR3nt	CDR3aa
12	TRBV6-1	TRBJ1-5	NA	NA	TGTGCCAGCAGTGATGGCGGTCAGCCCCAGCATTTT	CASSDGGQPQHF
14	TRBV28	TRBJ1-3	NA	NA	TGTGCCAGCAGTGTACACAGGCGCAGAAACACCATATATTTT	CASSVHRRRNTIYF
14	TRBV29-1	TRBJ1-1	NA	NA	TGCAGCGTGCGGCAGGGCATCTTGTACACTGAAGCTTTCTTT	CSVRQGILYTEAFF
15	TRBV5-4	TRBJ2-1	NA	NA	TGTGCCAGCAGCTTGTCCACAGGAGCTCACAATGAGCAGTTCTTC	CASSLSTGAHNEQFF
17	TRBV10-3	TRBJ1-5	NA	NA	TGTGCCATCAGTGCCTCTAGCGGGGGAGATGGCAATCAGCCCCAGCATTTT	CAISASSGGDGNQPQHF
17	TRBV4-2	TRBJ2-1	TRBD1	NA	TGTGCCAGCAGCCAAGACGTAAACAGGGGGGCCAACAATGAGCAGTTCTTC	CASSQDVNRGANNEQFF
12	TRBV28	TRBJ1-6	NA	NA	TGTGCCGGGAGCTCCTATAATTCACCCCTCCACTTT	CAGSSYNSPLHF
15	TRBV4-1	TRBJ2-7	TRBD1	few	TGCGCCAGCAGCCAAGTCGGGACAGGGAGGACCGAGCAGTACTTC	CASSQVGTGRTEQYF
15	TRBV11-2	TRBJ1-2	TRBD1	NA	TGTGCCAGCAGCCCTTCGGTGGGACAGCTCTATGGCTACACCTTC	CASSPSVGQLYGYTF
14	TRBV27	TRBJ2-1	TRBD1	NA	TGTGCCAGCGTCGACAGGGGGCCGTACAATGAGCAGTTCTTC	CASVDRGPYNEQFF
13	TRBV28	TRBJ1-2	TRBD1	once	TGTGCCGGGGGGGCGGGACAGGGAGGTGGCTACACCTTC	CAGGAGQGGGYTF
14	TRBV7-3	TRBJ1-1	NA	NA	TGTGCCAGCAGCTTAACGAGGACATCTGTTGAAGCTTTCTTT	CASSLTRTSVEAFF
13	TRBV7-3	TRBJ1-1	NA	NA	TGTGCCAGCAGTTTCAGTATGAACACTGAAGCTTTCTTT	CASSFSMNTEAFF
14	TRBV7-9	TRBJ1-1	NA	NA	TGTGCCAGCAGCCTAGGCTCAGGGGCCACTGAAGCTTTCTTT	CASSLGSGATEAFF
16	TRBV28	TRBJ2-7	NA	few	TGTGCCAGCAGTTTATTGGGGACACAGCTCTCCTACGAGCAGTACTTC	CASSLLGTQLSYEQYF
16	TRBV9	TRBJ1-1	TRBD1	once	TGTGCCGGCGACAGGGGGCCCAATCGTCCGGACACTGAAGCTTTCTTT	CAGDRGPNRPDTEAFF
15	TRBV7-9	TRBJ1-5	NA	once	TGTGCCAGCAGCTTAGGCGGATCGATGATGGTAGCCCAGCATTTT	CASSLGGSMMVAQHF
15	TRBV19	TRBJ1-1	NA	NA	TGTGCCAGTAGTGTGGTGGACATGCTGAACACTGAAGCTTTCTTT	CASSVVDMLNTEAFF
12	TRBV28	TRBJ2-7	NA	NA	TGTGCCAGCAGTTTGTTAGACACACCCCGGCGCTTC	CASSLLDTPRRF
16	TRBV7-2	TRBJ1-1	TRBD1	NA	TGTGCCAGCAGCTTTGGGCCCGGTCAGGACAGGTCTGAAGCTTTCTTT	CASSFGPGQDRSEAFF
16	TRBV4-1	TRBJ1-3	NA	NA	TGCGCCAGCAGCCATTTTACAGGGCGTTCGGGAAACACCATATATTTT	CASSHFTGRSGNTIYF
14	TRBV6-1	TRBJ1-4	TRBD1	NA	TGTGCCAGCATACAGGGGTTGACTAATGAAAAACTGTTTTTT	CASIQGLTNEKLFF
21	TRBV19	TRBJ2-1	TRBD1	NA	TGTGCCAGTAGTGTGAGAAGCAGGGGGCCTCCCACCCGGAGCTCCTACAATGAGCAGTTCTTC	CASSVRSRGPPTRSSYNEQFF
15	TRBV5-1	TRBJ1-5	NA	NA	TGCGCCAGCAGCCCCGGCCCCGGGATGGATCAGCCCCAGCATTTT	CASSPGPGMDQPQHF